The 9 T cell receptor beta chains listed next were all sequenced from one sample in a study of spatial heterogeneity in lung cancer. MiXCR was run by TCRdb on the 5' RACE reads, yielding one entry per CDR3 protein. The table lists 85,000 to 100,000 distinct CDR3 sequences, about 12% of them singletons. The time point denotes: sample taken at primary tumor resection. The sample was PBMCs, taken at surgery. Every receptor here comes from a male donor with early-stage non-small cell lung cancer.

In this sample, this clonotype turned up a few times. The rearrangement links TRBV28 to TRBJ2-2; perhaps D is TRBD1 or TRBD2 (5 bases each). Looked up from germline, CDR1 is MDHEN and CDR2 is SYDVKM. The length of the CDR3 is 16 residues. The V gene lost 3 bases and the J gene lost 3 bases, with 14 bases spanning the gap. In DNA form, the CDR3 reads TGTGCCAGCAGTTTCCGGGACGTCGTTTACACCGGGGAGCTGTTTTTT. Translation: CASSFRDVVYTGELFF.

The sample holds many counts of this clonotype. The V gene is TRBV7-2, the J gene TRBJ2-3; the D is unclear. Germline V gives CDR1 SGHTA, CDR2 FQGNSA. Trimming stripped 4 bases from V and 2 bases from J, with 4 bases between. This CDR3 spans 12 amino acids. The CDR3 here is CASSSYTDTQYF. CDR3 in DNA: TGTGCCAGCAGCTCCTACACAGATACGCAGTATTTT.

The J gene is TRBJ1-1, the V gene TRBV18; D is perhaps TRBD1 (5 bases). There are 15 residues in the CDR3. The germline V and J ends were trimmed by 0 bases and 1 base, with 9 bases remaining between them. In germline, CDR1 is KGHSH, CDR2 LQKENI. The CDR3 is CASSPPGLRNTEAFF. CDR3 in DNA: TGTGCCAGCTCACCACCGGGACTGAGGAACACTGAAGCTTTCTTT. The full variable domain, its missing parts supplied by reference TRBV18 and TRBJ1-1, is NAGVMQNPRHLVRRRGQEARLRCSPMKGHSHVYWYRQLPEEGLKFMVYLQKENIIDESGMPKERFSAEFPKEGPSILRIQQVVRGDSAAYFCASSPPGLRNTEAFFGQGTRLTVV.

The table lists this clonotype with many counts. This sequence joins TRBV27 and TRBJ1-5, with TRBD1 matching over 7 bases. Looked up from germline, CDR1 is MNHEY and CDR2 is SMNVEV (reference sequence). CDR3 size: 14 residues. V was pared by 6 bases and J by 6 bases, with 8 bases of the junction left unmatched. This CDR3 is CASRSDRDGQPQHF. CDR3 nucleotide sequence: TGTGCCAGCAGATCTGACAGGGACGGTCAGCCCCAGCATTTT.

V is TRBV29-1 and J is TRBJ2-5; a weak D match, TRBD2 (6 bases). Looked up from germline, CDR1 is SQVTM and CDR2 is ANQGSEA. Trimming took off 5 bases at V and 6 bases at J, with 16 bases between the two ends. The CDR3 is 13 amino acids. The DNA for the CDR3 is TGCAGCGTTATTGTCGGGAGTTTGAAGACCCAGTACTTC. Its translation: CSVIVGSLKTQYF.

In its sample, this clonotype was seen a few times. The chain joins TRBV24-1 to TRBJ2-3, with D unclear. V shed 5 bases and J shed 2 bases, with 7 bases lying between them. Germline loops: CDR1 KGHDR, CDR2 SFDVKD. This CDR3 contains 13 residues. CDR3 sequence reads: CATSGGATDTQYF. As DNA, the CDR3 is TGTGCCACCAGTGGAGGCGCCACAGATACGCAGTATTTT.

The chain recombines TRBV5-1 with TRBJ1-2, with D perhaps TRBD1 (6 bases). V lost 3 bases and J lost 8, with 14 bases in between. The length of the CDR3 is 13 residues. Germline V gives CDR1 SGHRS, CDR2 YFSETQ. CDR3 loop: CASSSTYRVGYTF. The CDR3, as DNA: TGCGCCAGCAGCTCTACCTACAGGGTCGGCTACACCTTC.

The CDR3 sequence: CSAPLNTEAFF. As DNA, the CDR3 is TGCAGTGCTCCCTTGAACACTGAAGCTTTCTTT. This rearrangement joins TRBV20-1 to TRBJ1-1; D is unclear. In germline, CDR1 is DFQATT, CDR2 SNEGSKA (reference sequence). Trimming took off 5 bases at V and 0 bases at J, with 4 bases between the two ends. This CDR3 comprises 11 residues.

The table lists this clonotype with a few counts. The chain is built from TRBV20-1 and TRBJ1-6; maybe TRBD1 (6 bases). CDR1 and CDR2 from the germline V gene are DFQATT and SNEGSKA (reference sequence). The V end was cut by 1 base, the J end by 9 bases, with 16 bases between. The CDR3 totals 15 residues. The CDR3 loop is CSARAGTIGGSPLHF. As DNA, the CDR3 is TGCAGTGCTAGAGCCGGGACAATTGGAGGTTCACCCCTCCACTTT.